A selection of T cell receptor beta chains follows, all from one sample in a study of blood T cell repertoires in COVID-19. Sequencing used immunoSEQ multiplex PCR; TCRdb keeps in-frame clones, though not all of them. The data show 200,000 to 250,000 clones, about 90% seen once. Sequencing was done on a sample of peripheral blood. These receptors originate from a man aged 25-45 years with acute or convalescent COVID-19. Each CDR3 is given with its conserved first and last residue. D genes are given only for firm matches. Not all rows give a size; the values are once, few, many and, for expanded clones, a class.

J gene	clone size	D gene	V gene	CDR3 DNA	CDR3 protein
TRBJ1-6	.	.	TRBV28	TGTGCCATCAGCAAGGGGCCGCCGTTGCCCCTCCACTTT	CAISKGPPLPLHF
TRBJ2-7	.	TRBD2	TRBV18	TGTGCCAGCTCACCCTTGCCGACTAGCGGGTCTAAGGAGCAGTACTTC	CASSPLPTSGSKEQYF
TRBJ2-2	.	.	TRBV28	TGTGCCAGCAGTAGTAGAGCAGGGGTCGGGGAGCTGTTTTTT	CASSSRAGVGELFF
TRBJ1-1	once	.	TRBV28	TGTGCCAGTGCACTTTATTCAGGGGTAGCTTTCTTT	CASALYSGVAFF
TRBJ1-2	.	.	TRBV5-4	TGTGCCAGCAGCTTGGACGCGAACAGGGAGGGCTACACCTTC	CASSLDANREGYTF
TRBJ1-1	.	.	TRBV6-5	TGTGCCAGCCACCCATATGGGAGTAACACTGAAGCTTTCTTT	CASHPYGSNTEAFF
TRBJ1-5	.	TRBD1	TRBV25-1	TGTGCCAGCAGTGGAACCGGGACAGGGTTCAATCAGCCCCAGCATTTT	CASSGTGTGFNQPQHF
TRBJ1-2	.	.	TRBV30	TGTGCCCAACTCCTCATAAACTATGGCTACACCTTC	CAQLLINYGYTF
TRBJ1-1	.	.	TRBV7-8	TGTGCCAGCAGCTTAGACGAGATCTTGAACACTGAAGCTTTCTTT	CASSLDEILNTEAFF
TRBJ1-2	.	.	TRBV5-4	TGTGCCAGCAGCTTTCCAGGCCTCTTTGGCTACACCTTC	CASSFPGLFGYTF
TRBJ2-7	.	.	TRBV9	TGTGCCAGCAGCGTAGCTGCCGGGAACTACGAGCAGTACTTC	CASSVAAGNYEQYF
TRBJ1-1	.	.	TRBV30	TGTGCCTGGAGACTTAACACTGAAGCTTTCTTT	CAWRLNTEAFF
TRBJ2-4	.	TRBD1	TRBV18	TGTGCCAGCTCACCAAGTATTGGTAGGACAGGAAGGGGAAACATTCAGTACTTC	CASSPSIGRTGRGNIQYF
TRBJ2-7	few	TRBD1	TRBV7-9	TGTGCCAGCAGTTCGAGCATCGACAGGGCCTACGAGCAGTACTTC	CASSSSIDRAYEQYF
TRBJ1-2	.	TRBD1	TRBV5-6	TGTGCCAGCAGCTTGCGCGGGACAGGGGGGCCTACCTATGGCTACACCTTC	CASSLRGTGGPTYGYTF
TRBJ1-1	.	.	TRBV5-1	TGCGCCAGCAGACCCGGGGAGAACACTGAAGCTTTCTTT	CASRPGENTEAFF
TRBJ2-2	.	.	TRBV5-4	TGTGCCAGCAGCTTTGCGGTGAAGAACACCGGGGAGCTGTTTTTT	CASSFAVKNTGELFF
TRBJ2-2	.	.	TRBV7-2	TGTGCCAGCAGCAGGAGCGGAACCGGGGAGCTGTTTTTT	CASSRSGTGELFF
TRBJ1-2	.	TRBD1	TRBV19	TGTGCCAGTACGCCCGACAGGGAGTCACGCGGCTACACCTTC	CASTPDRESRGYTF
TRBJ2-5	.	TRBD2	TRBV3-1/TRBV3-2	TGTGCCAGCAGCACCGGGAGGAAGACCCAGTACTTC	CASSTGRKTQYF
TRBJ1-1	.	TRBD1	TRBV19	TGTGCCAGTAGTGCGACAGGGTTGGCTTTCTTT	CASSATGLAFF
TRBJ1-6	.	TRBD1	TRBV5-5	TGTGCCAGCAGCTTTAGGCAGGGGGGATCACCCCTCCACTTT	CASSFRQGGSPLHF
TRBJ1-6	.	.	TRBV5-8	TGTGCCAGCAGCTTGGCTGGGGGAGGGGAATCACCCCTCCACTTT	CASSLAGGGESPLHF
TRBJ2-1	.	.	TRBV4-1	TGCGCCAGCAGCCCCCCAGTTCGCTCCCCCTCCAATGAGCAGTTCTTC	CASSPPVRSPSNEQFF
TRBJ1-2	.	.	TRBV29-1	TGCAGCGTAGGTGACAGCCCCGACTATGGCTACACCTTC	CSVGDSPDYGYTF
TRBJ2-1	.	TRBD1	TRBV24-1	TGTGCCACCAGTGATCCCGACCCGGGACAGGGCCGTAAGCAGTTCTTC	CATSDPDPGQGRKQFF
TRBJ1-2	many	TRBD1	TRBV7-9	TGTGCCAGCAGCTCGACATCAGGGGGCTATAACTATGGCTACACCTTC	CASSSTSGGYNYGYTF
TRBJ2-1	once	.	TRBV4-1	TGCGCCAGCAGTCTTACCGGCGGGCTTAGGCCCCCCTACAATGAGCAGTTCTTC	CASSLTGGLRPPYNEQFF